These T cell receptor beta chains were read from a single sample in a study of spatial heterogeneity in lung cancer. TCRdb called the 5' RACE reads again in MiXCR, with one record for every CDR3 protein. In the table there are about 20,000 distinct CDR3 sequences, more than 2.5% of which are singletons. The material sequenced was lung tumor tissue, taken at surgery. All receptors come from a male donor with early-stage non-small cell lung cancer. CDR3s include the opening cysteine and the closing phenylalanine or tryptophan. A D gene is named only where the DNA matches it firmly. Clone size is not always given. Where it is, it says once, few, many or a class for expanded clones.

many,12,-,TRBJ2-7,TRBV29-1,TGCAGCGTTGAACATCGGGGGCACGAGCAGTACTTC,CSVEHRGHEQYF
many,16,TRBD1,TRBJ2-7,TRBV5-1,TGCGCCAGCAGCTTATCACAGGGGGCGACAACCTACGAGCAGTACTTC,CASSLSQGATTYEQYF
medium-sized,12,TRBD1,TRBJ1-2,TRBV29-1,TGCAGCGGCGGGACAGACGGATATGGCTACACCTTC,CSGGTDGYGYTF
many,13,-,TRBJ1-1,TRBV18,TGTGCCAGCTCACCGAAGTTGGAGGAAATTGGTATTTTT,CASSPKLEEIGIF
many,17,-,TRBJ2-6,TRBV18,TGTGCCAGCTCACCTTCCCAACTGGCCTCTGGGGCCAACGTCCTGACTTTC,CASSPSQLASGANVLTF
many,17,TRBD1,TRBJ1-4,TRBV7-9,TGTGCCAGCAGCTTAGTTTCTAGGCGGACAGGGATTGAAAAACTGTTTTTT,CASSLVSRRTGIEKLFF
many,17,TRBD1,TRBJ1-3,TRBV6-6,TGTGCCAGCAGTTACTCCTCGGGACAGATCTCTGGAAACACCATATATTTT,CASSYSSGQISGNTIYF
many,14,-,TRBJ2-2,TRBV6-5,TGTGCCAGCAGTTACTGGTTAGGTCCCGGGGAGCTGTTTTTT,CASSYWLGPGELFF
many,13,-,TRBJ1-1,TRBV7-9,TGTGCCAGCACCCCTTGGGGGGGCACTGAAGCTTTCTTT,CASTPWGGTEAFF
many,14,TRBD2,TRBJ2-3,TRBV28,TGTGCCAGCAGTTTATCGGGAGGAACAGATACGCAGTATTTT,CASSLSGGTDTQYF
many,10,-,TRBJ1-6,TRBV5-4,TGTGCCAGCAGCCTCCCACCCCTCCACTTT,CASSLPPLHF
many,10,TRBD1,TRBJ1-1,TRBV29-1,TGCAGCGTTTATGGGACAGGGTCTTTCTTT,CSVYGTGSFF
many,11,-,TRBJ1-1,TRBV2,TGTGCCAGCAATCCCGGACTTGGAGCTTTCTTT,CASNPGLGAFF
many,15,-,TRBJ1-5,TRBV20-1,TGCAGTGCAAGACGTGGGGGAGTCGGCAATCAGCCCCAGCATTTT,CSARRGGVGNQPQHF
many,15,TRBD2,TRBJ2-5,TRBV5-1,TGCGCCAGCAGCTTATTCGGGACTAGTGCCGAGACCCAGTACTTC,CASSLFGTSAETQYF
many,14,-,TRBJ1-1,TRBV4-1,TGCGCCAGCAGCCAAGACAGGGTTGTAACTGAAGCTTTCTTT,CASSQDRVVTEAFF
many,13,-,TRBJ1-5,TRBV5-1,TGCGCCAGCAGCTCGGGACCTAATCAGCCCCAGCATTTT,CASSSGPNQPQHF
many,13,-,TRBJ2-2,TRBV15,TGTGCCACCAGCAGAGAGAACCCCGGGGAGCTGTTTTTT,CATSRENPGELFF
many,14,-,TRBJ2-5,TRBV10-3,TGTGCCATCAGTGTAGGGGCAGGTCAAGAGACCCAGTACTTC,CAISVGAGQETQYF
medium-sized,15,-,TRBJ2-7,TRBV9,TGTGCCAGCAGCGTTGGGGGAGTGGGGTCCTACGAGCAGTACTTC,CASSVGGVGSYEQYF
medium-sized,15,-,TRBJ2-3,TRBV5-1,TGCGCCAGCAGCCCACAGGGCCATAGCACAGATACGCAGTATTTT,CASSPQGHSTDTQYF
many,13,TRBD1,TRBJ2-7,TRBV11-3,TGTGCCAGCAGGGACAGGGACTCCTACGAGCAGTACTTC,CASRDRDSYEQYF
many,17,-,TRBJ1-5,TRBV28,TGTGCCAGCAGTTCCCCAAGCTCGGGGGGGGGATATCAGCCCCAGCATTTT,CASSSPSSGGGYQPQHF
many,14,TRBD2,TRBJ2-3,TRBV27,TGTGCCAGCAGTTTAATAGCGGGGGCAGATACGCAGTATTTT,CASSLIAGADTQYF
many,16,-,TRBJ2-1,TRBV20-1,TGCAGTGCTAGCAGACTGACGAGCTGGGAAAGTAGCGAGCAGTTCTTC,CSASRLTSWESSEQFF
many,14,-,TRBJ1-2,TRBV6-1,TGTGCCAGCAGCCCTAGGACGGTTGGCTATGGCTACACCTTC,CASSPRTVGYGYTF
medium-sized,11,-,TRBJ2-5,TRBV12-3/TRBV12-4,TGTGCCAGCAGTTACCAAGAGACCCAGTACTTC,CASSYQETQYF
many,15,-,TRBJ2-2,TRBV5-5,TGTGCCAGCAGCCAAACTAGACAGAACACCGGGGAGCTGTTTTTT,CASSQTRQNTGELFF
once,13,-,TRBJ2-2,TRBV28,TGTGCCAGCATGGACACGAACACCGGGGAGCTGTTTTTT,CASMDTNTGELFF
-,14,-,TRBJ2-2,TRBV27,TGTGCCAGCGCGGGACTTTCGAACACCGGGGAGCTGTTTTTT,CASAGLSNTGELFF
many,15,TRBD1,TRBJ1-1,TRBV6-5,TGTGCCAGCAGTTACTCGGGACAGGGTTCCACTGAAGCTTTCTTT,CASSYSGQGSTEAFF
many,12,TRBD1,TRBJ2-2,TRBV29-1,TGCAGCGTGGGACAGGGCCACGGGGAGCTGTTTTTT,CSVGQGHGELFF
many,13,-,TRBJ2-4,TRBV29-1,TGCAGCGTTGTCCAGTCCGGGGGAGACATTCAGTACTTC,CSVVQSGGDIQYF